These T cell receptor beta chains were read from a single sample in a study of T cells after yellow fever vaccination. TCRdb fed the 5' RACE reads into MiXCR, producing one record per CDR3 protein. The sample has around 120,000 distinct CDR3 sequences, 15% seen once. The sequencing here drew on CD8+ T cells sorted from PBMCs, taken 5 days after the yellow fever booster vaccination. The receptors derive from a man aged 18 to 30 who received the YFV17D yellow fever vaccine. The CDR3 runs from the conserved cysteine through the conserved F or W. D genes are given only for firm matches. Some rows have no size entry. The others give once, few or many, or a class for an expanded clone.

CASSLRGGAYEQYF TGCGCCAGCAGCTTACGGGGGGGCGCCTACGAGCAGTACTTC TRBJ2-7 few TRBD2 TRBV5-1
CASSSDSGGGYTF TGTGCCAGCAGCTCGGACAGCGGAGGGGGCTACACCTTC TRBJ1-2 - - TRBV12-3/TRBV12-4
CSAGTGVIQYF TGCAGTGCTGGGACGGGGGTCATTCAGTACTTC TRBJ2-4 - - TRBV20-1
CASSMTGKSSYEQYF TGTGCCAGTAGTATGACAGGGAAAAGCTCCTACGAGCAGTACTTC TRBJ2-7 - TRBD1 TRBV19
CASSQGGRANPSYNEQFF TGCGCCAGCAGCCAAGGGGGGCGGGCAAACCCCTCCTACAATGAGCAGTTCTTC TRBJ2-1 few - TRBV4-1
CASSQDPPSPRGYDYGYTF TGCGCCAGCAGCCAAGACCCCCCTAGTCCCAGGGGCTATGACTATGGCTACACCTTC TRBJ1-2 - - TRBV4-3
CSAVTGNTEAFF TGCAGTGCCGTCACAGGGAACACTGAAGCTTTCTTT TRBJ1-1 few - TRBV20-1
CASSERGGSGANVLTF TGTGCCAGCAGTGAGCGGGGGGGCTCTGGGGCCAACGTCCTGACTTTC TRBJ2-6 - TRBD2 TRBV6-4
CASSQEQDRGMDNEQFF TGCGCCAGCAGCCAAGAGCAGGACAGGGGCATGGACAATGAGCAGTTCTTC TRBJ2-1 - TRBD1 TRBV4-1
CASSIYNRDAIRAYEQYF TGCGCCAGCAGCATCTATAACCGGGACGCAATTAGGGCCTACGAGCAGTACTTC TRBJ2-7 - - TRBV5-1
CASSFSSRGEETQYF TGTGCCAGCAGCTTTTCTAGTAGGGGAGAAGAGACCCAGTACTTC TRBJ2-5 - - TRBV7-9
CASSPSGGASEQYF TGTGCCAGCAGCCCTAGCGGGGGGGCGTCCGAGCAGTACTTC TRBJ2-7 few TRBD2 TRBV9
CASSFHWSTAYNEQFF TGTGCCAGCAGCTTTCATTGGTCCACAGCTTACAATGAGCAGTTCTTC TRBJ2-1 - - TRBV5-8
CASSSITPRGGPVGNEQFF TGTGCCAGCAGTTCCATAACTCCCCGGGGGGGGCCAGTCGGCAATGAGCAGTTCTTC TRBJ2-1 - - TRBV3-2
CASSGKEPGGELFF TGTGCCAGCAGCGGAAAAGAACCGGGCGGGGAGCTGTTTTTT TRBJ2-2 many - TRBV9
CAWSVPGSYEQYF TGTGCCTGGAGTGTACCCGGATCCTACGAGCAGTACTTC TRBJ2-7 many - TRBV30
CASSSPRRGIGTEAFF TGTGCCAGCAGCTCACCCCGAAGGGGGATTGGCACTGAAGCTTTCTTT TRBJ1-1 many - TRBV6-6
CASSFTASPTDTQYF TGTGCCAGCAGTTTTACGGCCAGCCCCACAGATACGCAGTATTTT TRBJ2-3 - - TRBV12-3/TRBV12-4
CASSLAGRGISYEQYF TGTGCCAGCAGCTTAGCTGGACGGGGGATCTCCTACGAGCAGTACTTC TRBJ2-7 many - TRBV7-2
CASSEGLARQYEQYF TGTGCCAGCAGTGAGGGACTAGCGAGGCAGTACGAGCAGTACTTC TRBJ2-7 few TRBD2 TRBV12-3/TRBV12-4
CSVDDGDSGNTIYF TGCAGCGTGGACGACGGAGACTCTGGAAACACCATATATTTT TRBJ1-3 few - TRBV29-1
CASSLDVGADTQYF TGTGCCAGCAGCTTGGACGTGGGGGCAGATACGCAGTATTTT TRBJ2-3 - - TRBV5-6
CSVETGAPGELFF TGCAGCGTTGAGACGGGGGCCCCCGGGGAGCTGTTTTTT TRBJ2-2 many - TRBV29-1
CASSLAEGQLGNEQFF TGCGCCAGCAGCTTGGCCGAGGGACAGTTAGGGAATGAGCAGTTCTTC TRBJ2-1 many TRBD1 TRBV5-1
CASSGTSNTGELFF TGTGCCAGCAGCGGGACATCGAACACCGGGGAGCTGTTTTTT TRBJ2-2 few - TRBV9
CASSQVSGTGANVLTF TGCGCCAGCAGCCAGGTGTCCGGGACTGGGGCCAACGTCCTGACTTTC TRBJ2-6 many - TRBV4-3
CASSLRWLNQETQYF TGCGCCAGCAGCCTACGGTGGCTGAACCAAGAGACCCAGTACTTC TRBJ2-5 many - TRBV4-1
CASSDGEGNSYNEQFF TGTGCCAGCAGCGACGGAGAAGGGAACTCCTACAATGAGCAGTTCTTC TRBJ2-1 few - TRBV9
CASSRTGEVTTEAFF TGCGCCAGCAGCCGCACGGGGGAGGTGACCACTGAAGCTTTCTTT TRBJ1-1 few - TRBV4-3
CASSSTDRGLLRVEQFF TGTGCCAGCAGTTCCACCGACAGGGGCCTTTTGAGGGTAGAGCAGTTCTTC TRBJ2-1 few TRBD1 TRBV12-3/TRBV12-4
CASSYSLRDVRHSSEKLFF TGTGCCAGCAGTTACTCACTCCGGGACGTACGCCACTCGAGTGAAAAACTGTTTTTT TRBJ1-4 - - TRBV6-6
CSAGDRGGYQETQYF TGCAGTGCTGGCGACCGCGGGGGATACCAAGAGACCCAGTACTTC TRBJ2-5 - TRBD2 TRBV20-1
CASSGTGPQETQYF TGTGCCAGCAGCGGAACCGGACCCCAAGAGACCCAGTACTTC TRBJ2-5 - - TRBV13
CASSQDGDIQGRELFF TGCGCCAGCAGCCAAGATGGCGATATCCAAGGCCGGGAGCTGTTTTTT TRBJ2-2 - - TRBV4-3
CASRDWRGVYNEQFF TGTGCCAGCAGGGATTGGCGGGGGGTCTACAATGAGCAGTTCTTC TRBJ2-1 many TRBD2 TRBV27
CASRGFGSTDTQYF TGTGCCAGCAGGGGGTTCGGCAGCACAGATACGCAGTATTTT TRBJ2-3 - - TRBV27
CASSPPDGSYEQYF TGTGCCAGCAGTCCCCCCGACGGTTCCTACGAGCAGTACTTC TRBJ2-7 few - TRBV27
CSVGSVAGPQGYEQYF TGCAGCGTTGGGTCGGTAGCGGGGCCCCAGGGGTACGAGCAGTACTTC TRBJ2-7 - TRBD2 TRBV29-1
CASSHEDYYGYTF TGTGCCAGCAGTCACGAGGATTACTATGGCTACACCTTC TRBJ1-2 few - TRBV6-6
CSARRGGAYEQYF TGCAGTGCTAGAAGGGGGGGCGCCTACGAGCAGTACTTC TRBJ2-7 few - TRBV20-1
CASRKAGGLLEQYF TGTGCCAGCAGGAAAGCGGGGGGGCTTCTCGAGCAGTACTTC TRBJ2-7 few TRBD2 TRBV27